This is a list of T cell receptor beta chains from one sample in a study of blood T cell repertoires in COVID-19. Produced via immunoSEQ multiplex PCR; TCRdb's table is partial and in-frame only. Of approximately 210,000 clones listed, just over 85% are singletons. The material sequenced was PBMCs or T cells enriched from blood (not recorded which). The source is a woman aged 45-60 years with acute COVID-19. CDR3s include the opening cysteine and the closing phenylalanine or tryptophan. D genes are given only for firm matches. Expanded clones get a size class; other rows say once, few or many, or leave the size out.

D	J	V	size	DNA	CDR3
TRBD2	TRBJ2-1	TRBV7-9	NA	TGTGCCAGCAGCCTAGGGACTAGCGGGAGAGACGAGCAGTTCTTC	CASSLGTSGRDEQFF
TRBD1	TRBJ1-3	TRBV9	once	TGTGCCAGCCGTGGACAGGGCCTCTATGGAAACACCATATATTTT	CASRGQGLYGNTIYF
TRBD1	TRBJ1-2	TRBV28	NA	TGTGCCAGCACCAACGACAGGGCTAGAATTTTTGGCTACACCTTC	CASTNDRARIFGYTF
NA	TRBJ1-1	TRBV6-5	NA	TGTGCCAGCTCGTGGAGGCGGGGATACACTGAAGCTTTCTTT	CASSWRRGYTEAFF
TRBD1	TRBJ2-7	TRBV18	few	TGTGCCAGCTCACCACCGGACAGGTCCACCTACGAGCAGTACTTC	CASSPPDRSTYEQYF
TRBD1	TRBJ1-3	TRBV28	NA	TGTGCCAGCAGTTCCCCGGCGGGACAGCTTCGAAACACCATATATTTT	CASSSPAGQLRNTIYF
TRBD2	TRBJ2-5	TRBV7-2	NA	TGTGCCAGCAGCTTAAGAGGACTAGCGGGAGGCAGGGGAGAGACCCAGTACTTC	CASSLRGLAGGRGETQYF
TRBD1	TRBJ2-6	TRBV7-3	NA	TGTGCCAGCACCCCCCAGGGGGATGGGGCCAACGTCCTGACTTTC	CASTPQGDGANVLTF
TRBD2	TRBJ2-1	TRBV5-1	once	TGCGCCAGCGGGGAGAGGGAGGGCCTCTACAATGAGCAGTTCTTC	CASGEREGLYNEQFF
TRBD2	TRBJ2-1	TRBV27	NA	TGTGCCAGCAGGCCCAGGACTAGCGGGAGCAATGAGCAGTTCTTC	CASRPRTSGSNEQFF
NA	TRBJ2-1	TRBV28	once	TGTGCCAGCAGATCGAGGGTGAATGAGCAGTTCTTC	CASRSRVNEQFF
NA	TRBJ2-7	TRBV7-2	NA	TGTGCCAGCAGCTTATCGGCAGGCCCCTACGAGCAGTACTTC	CASSLSAGPYEQYF
NA	TRBJ1-5	TRBV30	NA	TGTGCCTGGAGCAGGGGAGGGAGCAATCAGCCCCAGCATTTT	CAWSRGGSNQPQHF
NA	TRBJ1-4	TRBV28	NA	TGTGCCAGCAGTTTAGGCTCGACTAATGAAAAACTGTTTTTT	CASSLGSTNEKLFF
NA	TRBJ1-6	TRBV6-4	NA	TGTGCCAGCAGGACGACAGGAGATAATTCACCCCTCCACTTT	CASRTTGDNSPLHF
NA	TRBJ2-7	TRBV7-2	NA	TGTGCCAGCAGCGTTGACACGACCTACGAGCAGTACTTC	CASSVDTTYEQYF
NA	TRBJ1-2	TRBV24-1	once	TGTGCCACCAATGATCAGGGTTCCGGGGGCTACACCTTC	CATNDQGSGGYTF
NA	TRBJ1-6	TRBV5-1	few	TGCGCCAGCAGCTTGGGGCCCGTGACAGATTTTTATAATTCACCCCTCCACTTT	CASSLGPVTDFYNSPLHF
NA	TRBJ1-1	TRBV12-3/TRBV12-4	NA	TGTGCCAGCAGTTTCAGGGTGAACACTGAAGCTTTCTTT	CASSFRVNTEAFF
TRBD2	TRBJ2-3	TRBV7-2	NA	TGTGCCAGCAGCTTAGGGGGAGTAGCGGGCCTCACAGATACGCAGTATTTT	CASSLGGVAGLTDTQYF
NA	TRBJ2-3	TRBV27	NA	TGTGCCAGCAGTTTATCGAGCGAAACAGATACGCAGTATTTT	CASSLSSETDTQYF
NA	TRBJ1-2	TRBV6-2/TRBV6-3	NA	TGTGCCAGCAGTTACCAGGGTTATGGCTACACCTTC	CASSYQGYGYTF
TRBD2	TRBJ2-1	TRBV6-5	NA	TGTGCCAGCAGCCGACTAGCGGGAGGGAATGAGCAGTTCTTC	CASSRLAGGNEQFF
NA	TRBJ2-7	TRBV29-1	NA	TGCAGCGTTGAAGACAACTCCTACGAGCAGTACTTC	CSVEDNSYEQYF
TRBD1	TRBJ2-7	TRBV6-5	once	TGTGCCAGCAGTAAACAGGGGTACGAGCAGTACTTC	CASSKQGYEQYF
NA	TRBJ1-1	TRBV28	NA	TGTGCCAGCAGTTCTCCTAATACAGATGAAGCTTTCTTT	CASSSPNTDEAFF
NA	TRBJ1-3	TRBV19	NA	TGTGCCAGTACTCCAGGGGCTGGAAACACCATATATTTT	CASTPGAGNTIYF
NA	TRBJ2-1	TRBV19	NA	TGTGCCAGTAGGTCGTGGGCGGGGTCCTACAATGAGCAGTTCTTC	CASRSWAGSYNEQFF
NA	TRBJ2-7	TRBV5-5	NA	TGTGCCAGCAGCTTGGTCGGGCGGACAGACTACGAGCAGTACTTC	CASSLVGRTDYEQYF
TRBD2	TRBJ2-1	TRBV19	once	TGTGCCAGTAGTAAGCTTACTCTAGCGGGAGGACCCGGGGCCTACAATGAGCAGTTCTTC	CASSKLTLAGGPGAYNEQFF